The T cell receptor (beta chain) described here comes from a study of cytotoxic CD8 clonotypes in ibrutinib-treated CLL. About the research overall: Once treatment had gone on for a median of 12 months, range 6 to 36, response samples were drawn.

Findings and limits, study-wide: Age-matched healthy donor levels were exceeded by baseline clonality, which tracked circulating CD8+ T-cell counts.

The CDR3 extends over 17 amino acids. CDR1 and CDR2 from the germline V gene are SGHNT and YYREEE (reference sequence). J gave up 0 bases and V 5 bases, and 8 bases lay outside the gene matches. This clone is a singleton in its sample. Antigen unknown. Repertoires were generated with immunoSEQ multiplex PCR, while TCRdb's copy carries only in-frame clones and drops some. The sample lists about 310,000 clones; 80% were seen once. The chain carries TRBV5-4 and TRBJ2-3; 11 bases are a match to TRBD2. The receptor was isolated from a human donor with chronic lymphocytic leukemia. Sequenced material: PBMCs, taken before ibrutinib treatment. This CDR3 is CASSKRLAGTSTDTQYF. The CDR3 bases are TGTGCCAGCAGTAAAAGACTAGCGGGAACTAGCACAGATACGCAGTATTTT.